This T cell receptor (beta chain) was identified during a study of blood T cell repertoires in COVID-19. Study-level information: The United States, Italy and Spain provided the acute and convalescent COVID-19 samples. From T cells, B-cell-depleted T cells, or PBMCs came the material, which was cDNA or gDNA.

In the source study's methods: Scientists estimated how many nucleated cells there were by amplifying reference gene primers. Clones were read by immunoSEQ multiplex PCR, and TCRdb kept only the in-frame ones, dropping some. V and J calls and clone size are as listed in that table; D and trimming were resolved from the DNA. The table lists some 200,000 clones, 84% of them singletons, with less than 15% in the top ten. V lost 6 bases and J 10 bases, leaving 13 bases between the germline ends. Germline V lookup: CDR1 LNHDA, CDR2 SQIVND (reference sequence). The length of the CDR3 is 12 residues. This TCR was recovered from a human donor in a cohort sampled during active COVID-19. Sequencing used peripheral blood. The chain carries TRBV19 and TRBJ2-1; a weak D match, TRBD2 (6 bases). Written as DNA, the CDR3 is TGTGCCAGTAGCCACGGAGGGGCCGAGCAGTTCTTC. Protein product: CASSHGGAEQFF.